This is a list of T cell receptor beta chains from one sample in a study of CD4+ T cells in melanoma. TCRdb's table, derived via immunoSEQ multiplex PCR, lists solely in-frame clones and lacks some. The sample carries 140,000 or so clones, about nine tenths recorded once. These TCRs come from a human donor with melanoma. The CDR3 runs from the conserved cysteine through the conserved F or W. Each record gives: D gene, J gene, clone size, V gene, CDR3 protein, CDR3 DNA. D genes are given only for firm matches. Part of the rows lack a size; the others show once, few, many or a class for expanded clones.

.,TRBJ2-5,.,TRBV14,CASSQGIKGSYQETQYF,TGTGCCAGCAGCCAGGGGATTAAGGGGTCGTACCAAGAGACCCAGTACTTC
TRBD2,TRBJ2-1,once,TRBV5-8,CASSFGGDHNEQFF,TGTGCCAGCAGCTTTGGGGGGGATCACAATGAGCAGTTCTTC
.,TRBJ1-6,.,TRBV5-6,CASSSPGWSSYNSPLHF,TGTGCCAGCAGCTCCCCTGGGTGGAGCTCCTATAATTCACCCCTCCACTTT
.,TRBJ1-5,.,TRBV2,CASRFTGGRQPQHF,TGTGCCAGCAGGTTCACGGGGGGACGCCAGCCCCAGCATTTT
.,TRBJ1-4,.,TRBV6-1,CASLRDQGEKLFF,TGTGCCAGCTTGAGGGACCAGGGTGAAAAACTGTTTTTT
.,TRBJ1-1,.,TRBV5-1,CASSLGWGQDTEAFF,TGCGCCAGCAGCTTGGGTTGGGGGCAGGACACTGAAGCTTTCTTT
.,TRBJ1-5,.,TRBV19,CASSIDTDSNQPQHF,TGTGCCAGTAGTATAGACACCGATAGCAATCAGCCCCAGCATTTT
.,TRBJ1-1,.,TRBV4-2,CASSLADNTEAFF,TGTGCCAGCAGCTTGGCAGACAACACTGAAGCTTTCTTT
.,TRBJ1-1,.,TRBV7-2,CASSTSDGTEAFF,TGTGCCAGCAGCACCTCGGACGGGACTGAAGCTTTCTTT
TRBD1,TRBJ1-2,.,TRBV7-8,CASSSGRQGNYGYTF,TGTGCCAGCAGCTCAGGAAGACAGGGAAACTATGGCTACACCTTC
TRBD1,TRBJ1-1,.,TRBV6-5,CASRDRVGEPFF,TGTGCCAGCAGGGACAGGGTGGGTGAGCCTTTCTTT
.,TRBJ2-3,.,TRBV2,CASSEGNARFTDTQYF,TGTGCCAGCAGTGAAGGGAACGCCAGGTTCACAGATACGCAGTATTTT
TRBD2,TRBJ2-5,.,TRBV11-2,CASTATTSGTRTQYF,TGTGCCAGCACCGCAACGACTAGCGGTACTAGGACCCAGTACTTC
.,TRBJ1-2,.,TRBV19,CASSMGIVTGIGNYGYTF,TGTGCCAGTAGTATGGGAATAGTAACAGGGATCGGGAACTATGGCTACACCTTC
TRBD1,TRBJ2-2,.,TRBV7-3,CASRFATGANTGELFF,TGTGCCAGCAGGTTTGCTACAGGGGCAAACACCGGGGAGCTGTTTTTT
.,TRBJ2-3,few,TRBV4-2,CASSSGGRGLSTDTQYF,TGTGCCAGCAGCTCGGGTGGGCGGGGCCTAAGCACAGATACGCAGTATTTT
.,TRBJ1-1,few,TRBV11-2,CASSFVVRGDTEAFF,TGTGCCAGCAGCTTTGTCGTACGGGGGGACACTGAAGCTTTCTTT
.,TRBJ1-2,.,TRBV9,CASSSPSNYGYTF,TGTGCCAGCAGCTCTCCTTCTAACTATGGCTACACCTTC
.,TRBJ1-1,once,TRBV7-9,CASSPGQLNTEAFF,TGTGCCAGCAGCCCCGGACAGCTGAACACTGAAGCTTTCTTT
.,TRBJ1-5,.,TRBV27,CASRSGLENQPQHF,TGTGCCAGCAGGTCGGGGCTCGAGAATCAGCCCCAGCATTTT
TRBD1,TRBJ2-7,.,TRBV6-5,CASSRQGLGEQYF,TGTGCCAGCAGCCGACAGGGATTAGGCGAGCAGTACTTC
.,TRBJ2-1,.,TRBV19,CATRRERVYNEQFF,TGTGCCACCCGGAGGGAGCGAGTATACAATGAGCAGTTCTTC
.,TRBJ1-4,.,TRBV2,CASSVSATNEKLFF,TGTGCCAGCAGTGTAAGCGCAACTAATGAAAAACTGTTTTTT
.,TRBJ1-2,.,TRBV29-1,CSVTGGTDYGYTF,TGCAGCGTCACTGGGGGGACGGACTATGGCTACACCTTC
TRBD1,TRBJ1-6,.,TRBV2,CASSEGQGSYNSPLHF,TGTGCCAGCAGTGAAGGACAGGGCTCCTATAATTCACCCCTCCACTTT
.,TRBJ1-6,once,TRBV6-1,CASSERSGISSPLHF,TGTGCCAGCAGTGAACGATCAGGGATCTCATCACCCCTCCACTTT
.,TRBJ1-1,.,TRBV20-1,CSASSATEAFF,TGCAGTGCTAGTTCTGCAACTGAAGCTTTCTTT
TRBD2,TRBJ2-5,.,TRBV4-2,CASSQARVTGGETQYF,TGTGCCAGCAGCCAAGCTCGGGTTACGGGGGGGGAGACCCAGTACTTC
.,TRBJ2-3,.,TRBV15,CATSRAPGTQYF,TGTGCCACCAGCAGAGCTCCGGGTACGCAGTATTTT
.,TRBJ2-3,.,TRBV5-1,CASSFEGPTDTQYF,TGCGCCAGCAGCTTTGAGGGGCCTACAGATACGCAGTATTTT
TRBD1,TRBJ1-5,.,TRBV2,CASSEDRGPNQPQHF,TGTGCCAGCAGCGAAGACAGGGGCCCCAATCAGCCCCAGCATTTT
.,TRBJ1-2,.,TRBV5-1,CASSLGPANGGYTF,TGCGCCAGCAGCTTGGGACCGGCAAATGGGGGCTACACCTTC
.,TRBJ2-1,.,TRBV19,CASRGRRDHNEQFF,TGTGCCAGTAGAGGGCGGAGGGATCACAATGAGCAGTTCTTC
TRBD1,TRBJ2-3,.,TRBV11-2,CASSSNRGSTDTQYF,TGTGCCAGCAGCTCGAACAGGGGCTCGACAGATACGCAGTATTTT
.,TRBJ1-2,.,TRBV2,CANLQGATNYGYTF,TGTGCCAACCTACAGGGCGCCACTAACTATGGCTACACCTTC
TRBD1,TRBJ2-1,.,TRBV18,CASSLDRLTYNEQFF,TGTGCCAGCTCACTGGACAGGCTTACCTACAATGAGCAGTTCTTC
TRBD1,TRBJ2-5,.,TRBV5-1,CASSFDRGEETQYF,TGCGCCAGCAGCTTCGACAGGGGGGAAGAGACCCAGTACTTC
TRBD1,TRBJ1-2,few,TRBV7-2,CASSPGQQYGYTF,TGTGCCAGCAGCCCGGGACAGCAATATGGCTACACCTTC
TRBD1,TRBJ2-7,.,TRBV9,CASSATSGQGYEQYF,TGTGCCAGCAGCGCTACCTCGGGACAGGGCTACGAGCAGTACTTC
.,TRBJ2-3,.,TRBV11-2,CASSLMTRPSFPRTDTQYF,TGTGCCAGCAGCTTAATGACTCGTCCTAGCTTCCCCCGGACAGATACGCAGTATTTT
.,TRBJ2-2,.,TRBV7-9,CASSRDTGELFF,TGTGCCAGCAGCCGGGACACCGGGGAGCTGTTTTTT
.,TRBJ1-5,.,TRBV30,CAWSINRDQPQHF,TGTGCCTGGAGTATCAACAGGGATCAGCCCCAGCATTTT
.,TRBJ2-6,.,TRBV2,CASSEARTSGANVLTF,TGTGCCAGCAGTGAAGCCCGAACCTCTGGGGCCAACGTCCTGACTTTC
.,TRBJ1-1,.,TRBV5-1,CASSFSGSMNTEAFF,TGCGCCAGCAGCTTCTCAGGATCTATGAACACTGAAGCTTTCTTT
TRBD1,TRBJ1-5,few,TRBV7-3,CASSATGASNQPQHF,TGTGCCAGCAGCGCGACAGGGGCAAGCAATCAGCCCCAGCATTTT
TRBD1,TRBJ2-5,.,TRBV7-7,CASSPSGGGVETQYF,TGTGCCAGCAGCCCCTCAGGGGGCGGGGTTGAGACCCAGTACTTC
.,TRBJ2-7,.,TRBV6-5,CASSRGLEQYF,TGTGCCAGCAGTAGGGGTTTAGAGCAGTACTTC
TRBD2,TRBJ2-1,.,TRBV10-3,CAISGTSGGLNEQFF,TGTGCCATCAGCGGGACTAGCGGGGGGCTCAATGAGCAGTTCTTC
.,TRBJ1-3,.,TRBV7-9,CASSSTVTTIYF,TGTGCCAGCAGCTCCACAGTGACCACCATATATTTT
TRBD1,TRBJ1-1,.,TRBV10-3,CAIGRTGEAFF,TGTGCCATCGGGAGGACAGGGGAAGCTTTCTTT